These T cell receptor beta chains were read from a single sample in a study of a mutant IDH1 vaccine in newly diagnosed glioma. Which antigens these TCRs recognize remains unknown. Sequenced by immunoSEQ multiplex PCR; TCRdb stores in-frame clones only, minus some. The top ten clones hold approximately 5% of a sample with roughly 86,000 clones, 81% of them seen once. Sequenced here: PBMCs, sampled from a glioma patient whose treatment included an IDH1 peptide vaccine. The receptors were sampled from a man aged 40-50 years with glioma. Both conserved end residues are part of each CDR3. Each record gives: V gene, D gene, J gene, clone size, CDR3 DNA, CDR3 protein. D genes are given only for firm matches. For some rows the clone size is stated as once, few or many, or as a class when expanded; others skip it.

>TRBV6-6|NA|TRBJ1-1|NA
TGTGCCAGCAGGTACGGCCCACAGGGGAACACTGAAGCTTTCTTT
CASRYGPQGNTEAFF
>TRBV7-2|TRBD1|TRBJ2-3|NA
TGTGCCAGCAGCGGGGACAGGGGCCTCCTGGATACGCAGTATTTT
CASSGDRGLLDTQYF
>TRBV5-1|TRBD2|TRBJ2-7|NA
TGCGCCAGCAGCTTGCTAGCGGGAGCGTGGTACGAGCAGTACTTC
CASSLLAGAWYEQYF
>TRBV19|NA|TRBJ2-5|NA
TGTGCCAGTAGGAGGGCAGGCGAAGAGACCCAGTACTTC
CASRRAGEETQYF
>TRBV29-1|NA|TRBJ2-5|NA
TGCAGCGTGGGGCCAGTCCAAGAGACCCAGTACTTC
CSVGPVQETQYF
>TRBV6-5|NA|TRBJ1-2|NA
TGTGCCAGCAGTCCGCCGCCGGGTGGCTACACCTTC
CASSPPPGGYTF
>TRBV30|TRBD1|TRBJ1-2|NA
TGTGCCTGGGCCGGGACAGGGACAACTTATGGCTACACCTTC
CAWAGTGTTYGYTF
>TRBV7-8|NA|TRBJ2-5|NA
TGTGCCAGCAGCTTAGGGGCGGATCCACGAGAGACCCAGTACTTC
CASSLGADPRETQYF
>TRBV7-2|NA|TRBJ2-5|NA
TGTGCCAGCAGCTTCGCTAGGGAGACCCAGTACTTC
CASSFARETQYF
>TRBV27|TRBD2|TRBJ2-1|NA
TGTGCCAGCAGTCCGCGGGGCCGAATGGGAGGGGAGCAGTTCTTC
CASSPRGRMGGEQFF
>TRBV7-2|NA|TRBJ1-1|few
TGTGCCAGCAGCTTTTCCGACAGGCTGAACACTGAAGCTTTCTTT
CASSFSDRLNTEAFF
>TRBV5-4|TRBD2|TRBJ2-1|once
TGTGCCAGCAGCGGACCGGGACTAGCGGGGGGGGTTTACAATGAGCAGTTCTTC
CASSGPGLAGGVYNEQFF
>TRBV6-4|NA|TRBJ2-1|NA
TGTGCCAGCAGCCTCAACGCCGGGAACAGGGAGCAGTTCTTC
CASSLNAGNREQFF
>TRBV18|NA|TRBJ2-7|NA
TGTGCCAGCTCACCGGTCGGGAGCGCCTACGAGCAGTACTTC
CASSPVGSAYEQYF
>TRBV6-4|TRBD2|TRBJ2-2|NA
TGTGCCAGCAGTGACTCAGCGGGAGGGAACACCGGGGAGCTGTTTTTT
CASSDSAGGNTGELFF
>TRBV28|NA|TRBJ1-5|NA
TGTGCCAGCAGCCTCAGGGTCAGCAATCAGCCCCAGCATTTT
CASSLRVSNQPQHF
>TRBV5-1|TRBD1|TRBJ1-1|NA
TGCGCCAGCAGTTTCGGCAGGCAGGGGGACACTGAAGCTTTCTTT
CASSFGRQGDTEAFF
>TRBV7-9|NA|TRBJ1-2|NA
TGTGCCAGCAGCGGGTTGGGGGGTCCGGGCTCGGCTAACTATGGCTACACCTTC
CASSGLGGPGSANYGYTF
>TRBV29-1|TRBD1|TRBJ2-2|NA
TGCAGCGTTGGTGCGCTCAGGGACAGGGGTTCCACCGGGGAGCTGTTTTTT
CSVGALRDRGSTGELFF
>TRBV13|NA|TRBJ2-4|NA
TGTGCCAGCAGCCAATTAGGGCAGATAAAAAACATTCAGTACTTC
CASSQLGQIKNIQYF
>TRBV11-2|NA|TRBJ1-6|NA
TGTGCCACACAAAAAGGGCCAAATTCACCCCTCCACTTT
CATQKGPNSPLHF
>TRBV4-2|NA|TRBJ1-5|NA
TGTGCCAGCAGCCAAGTAGGACAGATTAACAATCAGCCCCAGCATTTT
CASSQVGQINNQPQHF
>TRBV4-2|NA|TRBJ1-2|NA
TGTGCCAGCAGCCAAGCCGGCCCGGGAATCGGCTACACCTTC
CASSQAGPGIGYTF
>TRBV19|NA|TRBJ1-4|NA
TGTGCCAGTAGTATCCGGACAGTGACTAATGAAAAACTGTTTTTT
CASSIRTVTNEKLFF
>TRBV30|TRBD1|TRBJ1-6|NA
TGTGCCTGGAGAGAGACAGGGGGCGGCCAAAGGTTCACCCTCCACTTT
CAWRETGGGQRFTLHF
>TRBV7-2|NA|TRBJ1-5|NA
TGTGCCAGCAGCTTATTCCCTGCTAGGGTCAATCAGCCCCAGCATTTT
CASSLFPARVNQPQHF
>TRBV19|NA|TRBJ2-3|NA
TGTGCCAGTAGTTTCGGCCTCACAGGTTTCACAGATACGCAGTATTTT
CASSFGLTGFTDTQYF
>TRBV7-2|TRBD2|TRBJ2-7|NA
TGTGCCAGCAGCTTAGTTAGAGGACTAGGGGTATCCTACGAGCAGTACTTC
CASSLVRGLGVSYEQYF
>TRBV4-3|TRBD2|TRBJ2-4|NA
TGCGCCAGCAGCCAGGTTGGCGGGGGGGCCCTAGCCAAAAACATTCAGTACTTC
CASSQVGGGALAKNIQYF
>TRBV11-2|NA|TRBJ2-7|NA
TGTGCCAGCAGCAAAAGAGAGGCAGTTGGGGACTCCTCCTACGAGCAGTACTTC
CASSKREAVGDSSYEQYF
>TRBV7-6|NA|TRBJ2-6|NA
TGTGCCAGCAGCTCCCCCTCTATGAACTCTGGGGCCAACGTCCTGACTTTC
CASSSPSMNSGANVLTF
>TRBV14|NA|TRBJ1-2|few
TGTGCCAGCAGCCAAGGCTGGTACTATGGCTACACCTTC
CASSQGWYYGYTF
>TRBV30|NA|TRBJ2-6|NA
TGTGCCTGGGACAGCTCTGGGGCCAACGTCCTGACTTTC
CAWDSSGANVLTF
>TRBV15|NA|TRBJ2-3|NA
TGTGCCACCAGCAGAGACCTCACAGATACGCAGTATTTT
CATSRDLTDTQYF
>TRBV25-1|TRBD1|TRBJ2-3|few
TGTGCCAGCAGTGATACGACAGGGGGATGGACAGATACGCAGTATTTT
CASSDTTGGWTDTQYF
>TRBV29-1|NA|TRBJ1-2|few
TGCAGCGTTGAGCCAGGGAACTATGGCTACACCTTC
CSVEPGNYGYTF
>TRBV9|NA|TRBJ2-7|NA
TGTGCCAGCAGCGTGGGAGAGGGGACGACCTACGAGCAGTACTTC
CASSVGEGTTYEQYF